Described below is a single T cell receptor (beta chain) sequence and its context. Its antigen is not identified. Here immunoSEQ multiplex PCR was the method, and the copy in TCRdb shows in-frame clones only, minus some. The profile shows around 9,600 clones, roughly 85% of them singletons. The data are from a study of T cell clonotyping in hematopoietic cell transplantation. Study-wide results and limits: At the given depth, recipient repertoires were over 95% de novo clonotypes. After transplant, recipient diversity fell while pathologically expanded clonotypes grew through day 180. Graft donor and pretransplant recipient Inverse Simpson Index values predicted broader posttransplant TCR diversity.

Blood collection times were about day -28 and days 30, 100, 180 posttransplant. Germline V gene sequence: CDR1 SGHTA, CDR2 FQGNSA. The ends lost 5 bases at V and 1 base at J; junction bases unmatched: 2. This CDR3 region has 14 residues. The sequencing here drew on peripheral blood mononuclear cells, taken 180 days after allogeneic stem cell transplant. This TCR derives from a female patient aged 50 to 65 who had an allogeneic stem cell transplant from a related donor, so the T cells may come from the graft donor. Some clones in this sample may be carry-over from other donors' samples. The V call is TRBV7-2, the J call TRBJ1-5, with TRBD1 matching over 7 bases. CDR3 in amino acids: CASSRQGSNQPQHF. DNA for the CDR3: TGTGCCAGCAGCCGACAGGGAAGCAATCAGCCCCAGCATTTT.